These 25 T cell receptor beta chains originate from one sample sequenced in a study of T cell repertoires in cytomegalovirus infection. Each CDR3 protein is one row after TCRdb ran MiXCR on the reads. The profile shows roughly 320,000 distinct CDR3 sequences, roughly a tenth of them singletons. Sequencing was carried out using PBMCs. The source is a human donor in good health (CMV status not recorded). Some clones in this sample may be carry-over from other donors' samples.

The sample holds many counts of this clonotype. DNA of the CDR3: TGCAGTTTTAGCGTAGGTAATGAAAAACTGTTTTTT. It codes for CSFSVGNEKLFF. The genes are TRBV20-1 and TRBJ1-4, with no clear D. The CDR3 contains 12 residues. Germline values: CDR1 DFQATT, CDR2 SNEGSKA (reference sequence). V shed 8 bases and J shed 4 bases, with 11 bases lying between them.

Ten or more counts support this clonotype. The chain couples TRBV6-1 to TRBJ2-7; the D gene is possibly TRBD1 (5 bases). Trimming pared 1 base from V and 6 bases from J, leaving 13 bases between. Germline V gene sequence: CDR1 MNHNS, CDR2 SASEGT. This CDR3 spans 14 amino acids. CDR3 nucleotides: TGTGCCAGCAGTGAAGATAGGGGCATAGGCGAGCAGTACGTC. Its protein is CASSEDRGIGEQYV.

This clonotype has ten or more counts. This chain links TRBV20-1 with TRBJ2-1; no firm D call. The V gene's germline CDR1 is DFQATT and CDR2 SNEGSKA (reference sequence). This CDR3 contains 15 residues. Deletions cut 0 bases from V and 10 bases from J, with 19 bases between. This chain's CDR3 is CSARDSEERMKEQFF. CDR3 coding DNA: TGCAGTGCTAGAGATTCAGAGGAAAGAATGAAGGAGCAGTTCTTC.

This clonotype was found many times. The V call is TRBV19, the J call TRBJ2-7, with a tentative D call TRBD1 (5 bases). The V and J ends lost 8 bases and 0 bases respectively, with 11 bases between them. This CDR3 is 13 amino acids long. Germline assignment: CDR1 LNHDA and CDR2 SQIVND (reference sequence). Written as DNA, the CDR3 is TGTGCCAGTTCAACAGGATCCTCCTACGAGCAGTACTTC. This encodes CASSTGSSYEQYF.

This clonotype has at least ten counts. The rearrangement links TRBV28 to TRBJ2-2, with D tentatively TRBD2 (5 bases). Germline assignment: CDR1 MDHEN and CDR2 SYDVKM. The CDR3 consists of 13 residues. V lost 7 bases to trimming and J lost 0 bases, with 6 bases between them. CDR3 sequence reads: CASTSTNTGELFF. CDR3 nucleotide sequence: TGTGCCAGCACTAGCACGAACACCGGGGAGCTGTTTTTT.

This clonotype turned up a few times. This rearrangement joins TRBV29-1 to TRBJ2-3; D not resolved. The germline V gene encodes CDR1 SQVTM and CDR2 ANQGSEA. The CDR3 sequence is 13 residues long. Trimming removed 8 bases at V and 2 bases at J, with 14 bases between. The CDR3 spells CSITLPNTDTQYF. The CDR3 nucleotides are TGCAGCATAACACTCCCCAACACAGATACGCAGTATTTT.

This clonotype was recorded at least ten times. The chain carries TRBV12-3 or TRBV12-4 and TRBJ2-1; TRBD1 agrees at 7 bases. There are 16 residues in the CDR3. Trimming cost V 5 bases and J 3 bases; bases outside gene matches: 10. CDR3 sequence (DNA): TGTGCCAGCAGTGACTCGACAGGGAAGTACTACAATGAGCAGTTCTTC. Translating it yields CASSDSTGKYYNEQFF.

This clonotype has just a few counts. V usage is TRBV9 and J usage is TRBJ1-2, with 10 bases identical to TRBD1. This CDR3 has 16 residues. Germline loops: CDR1 SGDLS, CDR2 YYNGEE. With 3 bases clipped from V and 5 bases from J, the junction kept 10 bases outside the gene matches. The chain's CDR3 is CASSDRGTGAPYGYTF. The CDR3 bases are TGTGCCAGCAGCGACCGTGGGACAGGGGCTCCTTATGGCTACACCTTC.

The chain joins TRBV7-2 to TRBJ1-5, with unresolved D. CDR1 is SGHTA, CDR2 FQGNSA, per germline. V lost 1 base and J lost 4, with 5 bases in between. There are 13 residues in the CDR3. The CDR3 here is CASSLDQNQPQHF. The DNA of the CDR3 is TGTGCCAGCAGCTTAGACCAGAATCAGCCCCAGCATTTT.

This clonotype was recorded many times. The chain carries TRBV5-1 and TRBJ1-6; 8 bases match TRBD1. The germline CDR1 and CDR2 sequences are SGHRS and YFSETQ. V shed 1 base and J 7 bases; nucleotides not matched to a gene: 13. The CDR3 runs to 18 residues. CDR3 nucleotide sequence: TGCGCCAGCAGCTTGATAAGAGGGAGACAGGGGAACAATTCACCCCTCCACTTT. Residues: CASSLIRGRQGNNSPLHF.

The V and J genes are TRBV15 and TRBJ2-7; 7 bases fit TRBD1. The germline CDR1 and CDR2 sequences are LNHNV and YYDKDF (reference sequence). The CDR3 sequence is 13 residues long. V lost 3 bases, J lost 6 bases, and 5 bases stayed unmatched. In nucleotides, the CDR3 is TGTGCCACCAGCAGGTCCCAGGGGGTCGAGCAGTACGTC. It codes for CATSRSQGVEQYV.

This clonotype was observed a handful of times. The chain couples TRBV20-1 to TRBJ2-7; weak D call: TRBD2 (6 bases). The germline V gene has CDR1 DFQATT and CDR2 SNEGSKA (reference sequence). This CDR3 region has 11 residues. V shed 2 bases and J shed 6 bases, with 8 bases lying between them. CDR3 sequence (DNA): TGCAGTGCTAGACCCGGGAGCGAGCAGTACTTC. The encoded protein is CSARPGSEQYF.

This clonotype was picked up many times. The V and J genes are TRBV20-1 and TRBJ1-1; 11 bases align to TRBD1. Germline trimming cut 1 base from V and 4 bases from J; bases unmatched to any gene: 5. The CDR3 runs to 15 residues. Germline V gene sequence: CDR1 DFQATT, CDR2 SNEGSKA (reference sequence). The CDR3 DNA reads TGCAGTGCTAGAGGGACAGGGGGCTTGTTCACTGAAGCTTTCTTT. It encodes CSARGTGGLFTEAFF.

This clonotype has a count of ten or more. The chain combines TRBV7-2 with TRBJ2-3, with 9 bases aligning to TRBD1. This CDR3 region has 18 residues. V shed 3 bases and J 4 bases; nucleotides not matched to a gene: 14. Germline CDR1 and CDR2: SGHTA and FQGNSA. The CDR3 region has the DNA TGTGCCAGCAGCTTGGTCGACAGGGGGGAAAGTCAGGCAGATACGCAGTATTTT. Encoded protein: CASSLVDRGESQADTQYF.

This clonotype was recorded a few times. The chain combines TRBV19 with TRBJ1-5, with D tentatively TRBD1 (5 bases). CDR1 and CDR2 (germline): LNHDA, SQIVND (reference sequence). The V end was cut by 0 bases, the J end by 0 bases, with 6 bases between. The CDR3 sequence is 15 residues long. The CDR3 nucleotides read TGTGCCAGTAGTATAGAGGGGGTTAGCAATCAGCCCCAGCATTTT. Its protein product is CASSIEGVSNQPQHF.

The chain has TRBV5-1 and TRBJ1-1; D gene unclear. The length of the CDR3 is 15 residues. Germline assignment: CDR1 SGHRS and CDR2 YFSETQ. V shed 5 bases and J shed 4 bases, with 18 bases lying between them. The CDR3 here is CASSPESGVGTEAFF. The CDR3, as DNA: TGCGCCAGCAGTCCGGAGTCCGGGGTTGGCACTGAAGCTTTCTTT.

This clonotype has a count of ten or more. The chain uses TRBV10-3 and TRBJ2-3, with TRBD2 matching over 13 bases. CDR1 and CDR2 from the germline V gene are ENHRY and SYGVKD. V lost 9 bases, J lost 0 bases, and 6 bases stayed unmatched. The CDR3 totals 16 residues. CDR3 protein: CAIRTSGGASTDTQYF. DNA for the CDR3: TGTGCCATTCGGACTAGCGGGGGAGCTAGCACAGATACGCAGTATTTT.

This clonotype was seen repeatedly, ten times or more. The rearrangement uses TRBV5-6 and TRBJ2-3; D remains unclear. Germline CDR1 is SGHDT and CDR2 is YYEEEE. V lost 1 base to trimming and J lost 1 base, with 10 bases between them. This CDR3 region has 15 residues. CDR3: CASSLQTLRTDTQYF. CDR3 DNA sequence: TGTGCCAGCAGCTTGCAAACTTTACGCACAGATACGCAGTATTTT.

This clonotype was detected many times. The rearrangement links TRBV10-3 to TRBJ1-1; D unclear. V shed 0 bases and J shed 3 bases, with 5 bases lying between them. Looked up from germline, CDR1 is ENHRY and CDR2 is SYGVKD. There are 13 residues in the CDR3. CDR3 amino acids: CAISESEDTEAFF. In DNA form, the CDR3 reads TGTGCCATCAGTGAGTCGGAGGACACTGAAGCTTTCTTT.

This clonotype was found many times. The V and J genes are TRBV7-9 and TRBJ1-2; TRBD1 matches 7 bases. J was trimmed by 5 bases and V by 5 bases; bases with no gene match: 8. This CDR3 spans 14 amino acids. The germline gives CDR1 SEHNR, CDR2 FQNEAQ (reference sequence). The chain's CDR3 is CASSDRADLYGYTF. The CDR3 region has the DNA TGTGCCAGCAGCGACAGGGCGGACCTTTATGGCTACACCTTC.

Many counts were recorded for this clonotype. The chain is built from TRBV6-1 and TRBJ2-1; 10 bases agree with TRBD2. Losses at the gene ends were 6 bases for V and 1 base for J; bases not matched to a gene: 6. Germline CDR1 reads MNHNS; CDR2 reads SASEGT. The CDR3 loop spans 16 amino acids. CDR3 DNA sequence: TGTGCCAGCAGCGACTTTAGCGGGAGGTCCTACAATGAGCAGTTCTTC. As protein: CASSDFSGRSYNEQFF.

In this sample, this clonotype turned up a few times. This chain uses TRBV7-3 with TRBJ1-6; TRBD1 might be the D (5 bases). Germline V gives CDR1 SGHTA, CDR2 FQGTGA. V was shortened by 4 bases and J by 7 bases, with 5 bases between the two germline ends. The CDR3 runs 12 residues. CDR3 region: CASSSGNSPLHF. In DNA, the CDR3 is TGTGCCAGCAGCTCAGGGAATTCACCCCTCCACTTT.

This clonotype showed up many times. The chain joins TRBV19 to TRBJ2-4; TRBD1 is a possible D gene (5 bases). Trimming took 5 bases from V and 1 from J, leaving 15 bases between them. CDR1 LNHDA and CDR2 SQIVND come from the germline V gene (reference sequence). This CDR3 comprises 16 residues. The CDR3 here is CASSSDRSSAKNIQYF. CDR3 nucleotide sequence: TGTGCCAGTAGTTCCGACAGAAGTTCGGCCAAAAACATTCAGTACTTC.

V usage is TRBV29-1 and J usage is TRBJ1-1; unclear D gene. CDR3 length: 12 residues. Germline-derived CDR1 and CDR2 are SQVTM and ANQGSEA. Between the trimmed V and J ends, which lost 4 bases and 1 base, there was a span of 7 bases. The chain's CDR3 is CSVAGKNTEAFF. The CDR3 DNA reads as TGCAGCGTTGCGGGCAAGAACACTGAAGCTTTCTTT.

The V gene is TRBV7-9, the J gene TRBJ1-1; TRBD1 matches 7 bases. V lost 5 bases, J lost 10 bases, and 4 bases stayed unmatched. From germline, CDR1 is SEHNR and CDR2 FQNEAQ (reference sequence). The CDR3 runs 11 residues. CDR3 sequence (DNA): TGTGCCAGCAGCGTAGGGACAGCAGCTTTCTTT. Translation: CASSVGTAAFF.